This paragraph covers one T cell receptor (beta chain) sequence. Antigen: not known. This sample's time point: baseline pretreatment blood. The treatment: 15 Gy SBRT to primary tumor, nephrectomy 4 weeks later. Serial blood draws occurred at baseline and 2 and 4 weeks post-SBRT. This renal cell carcinoma was of the clear cell type. Using immunoSEQ multiplex PCR, the repertoire was profiled, and TCRdb retains in-frame clones only, with some absent. The table includes approximately 100,000 clones, about 86% detected once. This sample stems from a study of radiation and T cells in renal cell carcinoma. Notes on the study in general: From baseline, blood top tumor clonotypes peaked at 2 weeks post-radiation.

The CDR3 consists of 14 residues. V shed 5 bases, J shed 8 bases, and the junction held 9 bases outside the gene matches. Germline V gives CDR1 MDHEN, CDR2 SYDVKM. Sample: blood, taken from a patient whose treatment included radiotherapy and nephrectomy. The sequence was collected from a man aged 50 to 60 with renal cell carcinoma. The rearrangement uses TRBV28 and TRBJ1-3, with 7 bases lining up with TRBD1. The CDR3 sequence is CASSPQGKGDTIYF. The CDR3 DNA reads TGTGCCAGCAGTCCACAGGGGAAGGGGGACACCATATATTTT.